The clone carrying this TCR beta chain was picked up many times. This sample is part of a study of human T cells and chemical hapten exposure. Trimming took 4 bases from V and 1 from J, leaving 10 bases between them. The CDR3 runs to 15 residues. Germline CDR1 and CDR2: LGHNA and YNFKEQ. One entry per CDR3 protein, called by TCRdb with MiXCR from the 5' RACE reads. The profile shows some 150,000 distinct CDR3 sequences, around 4% of them singletons. Whole blood that had not been fractionated was the source of extracted total RNA. The rearrangement joins TRBV4-2 to TRBJ2-2; a weak D match, TRBD2 (5 bases). This receptor was identified in a female donor in good health. The CDR3 nucleotides read TGTGCCAGCAGCCCCGGACTCATGAACACCGGGGAGCTGTTTTTT. Translated: CASSPGLMNTGELFF.